Below are 22 T cell receptor beta chains sequenced from a single sample in a study of shared clonotypes between healthy human individuals. The method was immunoSEQ multiplex PCR; TCRdb's version includes in-frame clones alone and lacks a portion of them. The sample shows just over 2,000,000 clones, about 95% of them seen only once. Terminally differentiated effector memory CD45RA+ cells were excluded from the naive CD8 cells, which were CD45RO-negative and positively selected for CCR7. The sample was naive CD8+ T cells sorted from blood. Source of these receptors: a man between 18 and 35 years old in good health.

This clone showed up just once. The J gene is TRBJ1-5, the V gene TRBV6-5; D perhaps matches TRBD1 (6 bases). The CDR3 runs 14 residues. With 2 bases removed from V and 7 bases from J, the gap between germline ends came to 12 bases. CDR1 is MNHEY and CDR2 is SVGAGI in the germline V gene. The CDR3 loop is CASSYTAGTQPQHF. The CDR3 DNA reads TGTGCCAGCAGTTACACTGCAGGGACACAGCCCCAGCATTTT.

The V call is TRBV27, the J call TRBJ2-1; 13 bases are a match to TRBD2. V trimming: 5 bases; J trimming: 5 bases; junction bases outside the gene matches: 6. The CDR3 extends over 16 amino acids. Germline V CDR1 and CDR2: MNHEY, SMNVEV (reference sequence). The CDR3 sequence: CASSALAGGPNNEQFF. CDR3 in DNA: TGTGCCAGCAGTGCACTAGCGGGGGGGCCAAACAATGAGCAGTTCTTC.

In the case of this clone: This clone may be a read error of a much larger clone one base away. This same CDR3 is encoded by further DNA sequences in the sample. The chain uses TRBV30 and TRBJ1-6; D is ambiguous. This CDR3 spans 14 amino acids. The germline gives CDR1 GTSNPN, CDR2 SVGIG (reference sequence). The CDR3 sequence: CAWSLARETSPLHF. DNA of the CDR3: TGCGCCTGGAGTTTAGCAAGGGAGACATCACCCCTCCACTTT.

This clone was observed a single time. The chain carries TRBV5-1 and TRBJ2-1, with D tentatively TRBD1 or TRBD2 (7 bases each). The CDR3 loop spans 13 amino acids. V was shortened by 8 bases and J by 4 bases, with 13 bases between the two germline ends. Germline CDR1 reads SGHRS; CDR2 reads YFSETQ. For the CDR3, the DNA is TGCGCCAGTCAGCGGGACAGTTACAATGAGCAGTTCTTC. It yields the protein CASQRDSYNEQFF.

The chain combines TRBV13 with TRBJ2-7; 9 bases fit TRBD1. V lost 5 bases and J lost 5; bases outside the gene matches: 13. The CDR3 has 16 amino acids. Per germline, CDR1 PRHDT and CDR2 FYEKMQ (reference sequence). The CDR3 sequence is CASSPKRGQGSHEQYF. CDR3 coding DNA: TGTGCCAGCAGCCCAAAACGTGGACAGGGGTCCCACGAGCAGTACTTC.

In the case of this clone: Within the sample, other DNA sequences also encode this same CDR3. This chain uses TRBV19 with TRBJ2-1, with 9 bases lining up with TRBD2. Germline V gene sequence: CDR1 LNHDA, CDR2 SQIVND (reference sequence). J gave up 8 bases and V 6 bases, and 5 bases lay outside the gene matches. This CDR3 comprises 13 residues. The CDR3 coding sequence is TGTGCCAGTAGCCAGGGACTAGCATATGAGCAGTTCTTC. This sequence encodes CASSQGLAYEQFF. The variable domain in full, with the rest retrieved from reference TRBV19 and TRBJ2-1, is DGGITQSPKYLFRKEGQNVTLSCEQNLNHDAMYWYRQDPGQGLRLIYYSQIVNDFQKGDIAEGYSVSREKKESFPLTVTSAQKNPTAFYLCASSQGLAYEQFFGPGTRLTVL.

Regarding this clone: The sample carries other DNA sequences with the same CDR3. The chain has TRBV27 and TRBJ2-2; no clear D. Trimming removed 3 bases at V and 2 bases at J, with 7 bases between. Per germline, CDR1 MNHEY and CDR2 SMNVEV (reference sequence). The CDR3 length is 14 residues. CDR3: CASSFVGNTGELFF. The CDR3 DNA is TGTGCCAGCAGTTTCGTCGGAAACACCGGGGAGCTGTTTTTT.

This chain uses TRBV7-2 with TRBJ1-2; unclear D gene. Per the germline V gene, CDR1 is SGHTA and CDR2 is FQGNSA. The germline V and J ends were trimmed by 1 base and 3 bases, with 9 bases remaining between them. The CDR3 loop spans 14 amino acids. CDR3 sequence: CASSLDAGDYGYTF. As DNA, the CDR3 is TGTGCCAGCAGCTTAGACGCCGGAGACTATGGCTACACCTTC.

J is TRBJ2-3 and V is TRBV6-5; tentative D call: TRBD1 (7 bases). CDR3 length: 14 residues. Germline values: CDR1 MNHEY, CDR2 SVGAGI. Trimming left V 4 bases short and J 4 bases short, with 12 bases between. The CDR3 DNA is TGTGCCAGCAGTTCCCAGGGGGGCCCAGATACGCAGTATTTT. It codes for CASSSQGGPDTQYF.

The rearrangement uses TRBV28 and TRBJ2-7; 8 nucleotides agree with TRBD1. CDR1 and CDR2 from the germline V gene are MDHEN and SYDVKM. The CDR3 is 14 amino acids. J gave up 2 bases and V 4 bases, and 4 bases lay outside the gene matches. CDR3 in amino acids: CASSYRGTPYEQYF. CDR3 DNA sequence: TGTGCCAGCAGTTACAGGGGGACTCCCTACGAGCAGTACTTC.

This clone was recorded only once. The V and J genes are TRBV7-9 and TRBJ2-7; 12 nucleotides line up with TRBD1. This CDR3 is built from 14 residues. Germline CDR1 is SEHNR and CDR2 is FQNEAQ (reference sequence). Trimming took 5 bases from V and 6 from J; bases not matched to a gene: 5. CDR3 sequence (DNA): TGTGCCAGCAGCCAAGGGGACAGGGGGCCCGAGCAGTACTTC. Translating gives CASSQGDRGPEQYF.

This clone showed up just a few times. Written as DNA, the CDR3 is TGTGCCAGCAGCCAACAGGGGGGCTCTGGAAACACCATATATTTT. Translation gives CASSQQGGSGNTIYF. This chain joins TRBV7-3 and TRBJ1-3; 8 bases match TRBD1. Germline assignment: CDR1 SGHTA and CDR2 FQGTGA. V shed 5 bases, J shed 0 bases, and the junction held 3 bases outside the gene matches. CDR3 length: 15 residues.

In regard to this clone: This same CDR3 is encoded by further DNA sequences in the sample. The rearrangement links TRBV2 to TRBJ2-7, with 8 bases identical to TRBD1. Germline V CDR1 and CDR2: SNHLY, FYNNEI. With V trimmed by 8 bases and J by 5 bases, 11 bases remained unmatched. The CDR3 has 14 residues. CDR3 bases: TGTGCCAGCTCCGAAGGACAGGGTTTCCACGAGCAGTACTTC. Translated, it gives CASSEGQGFHEQYF.

V gene TRBV27 combines with J gene TRBJ2-1; 7 nucleotides align to TRBD2. The germline V gene has CDR1 MNHEY and CDR2 SMNVEV (reference sequence). CDR3 length equals 17 residues. The V segment lost 5 bases and the J segment 7 bases; nucleotides outside the gene matches: 17. CDR3 DNA sequence: TGTGCCAGCAGTATCATCCAGCGGGATGGACCTACTAATGAGCAGTTCTTC. This codes for CASSIIQRDGPTNEQFF.

The chain is built from TRBV6-1 and TRBJ1-3; D might be TRBD1 (5 bases). The CDR3 loop spans 17 amino acids. V lost 4 bases and J lost 4, with 20 bases in between. The germline V gene has CDR1 MNHNS and CDR2 SASEGT. Here the CDR3 DNA reads TGTGCCAGCAGTGTACTTCCCCCAGGAGGGGAAGGAAACACCATATATTTT. Translation: CASSVLPPGGEGNTIYF.

This chain joins TRBV27 and TRBJ1-2; D gene unclear. Germline loops: CDR1 MNHEY, CDR2 SMNVEV (reference sequence). The CDR3 is 13 residues long. The ends were cut back, 3 bases at V and 8 bases at J, with 13 bases in the middle. DNA for the CDR3: TGTGCCAGCAGTTTCCCCCGGGGTTGGGGCTACACCTTC. Translated: CASSFPRGWGYTF.

This chain connects TRBV7-8 to TRBJ2-3; the D gene is possibly TRBD2 (6 bases). The V and J ends lost 5 bases and 0 bases respectively, with 27 bases between them. The germline V gene has CDR1 SGHVS and CDR2 FQNEAQ. The CDR3 contains 20 residues. This CDR3 is CASSIPIRGSHELSTDTQYF. CDR3 nucleotides: TGTGCCAGCAGCATCCCCATTCGGGGGTCCCATGAACTTAGCACAGATACGCAGTATTTT.

This rearrangement joins TRBV29-1 to TRBJ2-7; 9 nucleotides line up with TRBD1. Germline CDR1 is SQVTM and CDR2 is ANQGSEA. The V and J ends lost 3 bases and 5 bases, in that order; junction bases with no gene match: 5. The CDR3 length is 13 residues. CDR3 sequence: CSVEIGDRDEQYF. The CDR3 nucleotides are TGCAGCGTTGAGATAGGGGACAGGGACGAGCAGTACTTC.

The chain couples TRBV27 to TRBJ2-7, with D possibly being TRBD1 (5 bases). From germline, CDR1 is MNHEY and CDR2 SMNVEV (reference sequence). Trimming removed 5 bases at V and 0 bases at J, with 14 bases between. The CDR3 spans 15 residues. DNA for the CDR3: TGTGCCAGCAGTCCAACCCAGGGTAGCTCCTACGAGCAGTACTTC. Translation: CASSPTQGSSYEQYF.

Comment on this clone: Distinct nucleotide sequences in the sample also encode this CDR3. The V call is TRBV5-4, the J call TRBJ2-7; D remains unclear. This CDR3 contains 11 residues. CDR1 SGHNT and CDR2 YYREEE come from the germline V gene (reference sequence). Trimming took off 0 bases at V and 5 bases at J, with 3 bases between the two ends. The chain's CDR3 is CASSLGDEQYF. CDR3 bases: TGTGCCAGCAGCTTGGGAGACGAGCAGTACTTC. Filled out from reference TRBV5-4 and TRBJ2-7, the complete variable domain reads ETGVTQSPTHLIKTRGQQVTLRCSSQSGHNTVSWYQQALGQGPQFIFQYYREEENGRGNFPPRFSGLQFPNYSSELNVNALELDDSALYLCASSLGDEQYFGPGTRLTVT.

The chain carries TRBV4-3 and TRBJ2-2; 8 nucleotides agree with TRBD1. Unmatched junction bases numbered 3, after V lost 0 bases and J lost 0 bases. CDR1 LGHNA and CDR2 YSLEER come from the germline V gene. The CDR3 runs to 17 residues. The CDR3, as DNA: TGCGCCAGCAGCCAAGAGGGGGGACAGGCGAACACCGGGGAGCTGTTTTTT. Encoded protein: CASSQEGGQANTGELFF.

This chain joins TRBV6-5 and TRBJ2-5; tentatively, D is TRBD2 (5 bases). V lost 6 bases and J lost 3, with 11 bases in between. Per the germline V gene, CDR1 is MNHEY and CDR2 is SVGAGI. This CDR3 comprises 13 residues. CDR3 amino acids: CASRQIGEETQYF. The CDR3 DNA reads as TGTGCCAGCAGGCAAATCGGGGAAGAGACCCAGTACTTC.